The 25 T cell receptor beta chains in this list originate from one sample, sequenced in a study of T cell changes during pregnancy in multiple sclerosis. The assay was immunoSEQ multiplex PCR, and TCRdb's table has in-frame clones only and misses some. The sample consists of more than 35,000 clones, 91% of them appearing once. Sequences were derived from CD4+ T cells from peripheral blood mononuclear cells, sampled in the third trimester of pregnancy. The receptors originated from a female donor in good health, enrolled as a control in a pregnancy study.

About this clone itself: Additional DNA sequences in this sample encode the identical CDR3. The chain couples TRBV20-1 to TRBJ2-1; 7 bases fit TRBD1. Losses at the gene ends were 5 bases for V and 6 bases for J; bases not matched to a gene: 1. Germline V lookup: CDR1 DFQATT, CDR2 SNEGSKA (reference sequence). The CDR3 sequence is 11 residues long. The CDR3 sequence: CSASGGNEQFF. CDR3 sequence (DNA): TGCAGTGCTTCAGGGGGCAATGAGCAGTTCTTC.

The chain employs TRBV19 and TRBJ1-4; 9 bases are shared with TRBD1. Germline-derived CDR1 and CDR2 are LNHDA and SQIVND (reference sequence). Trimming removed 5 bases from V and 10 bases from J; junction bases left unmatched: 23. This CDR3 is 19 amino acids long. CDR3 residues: CASSSRGTGYLASPGKLFF. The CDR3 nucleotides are TGTGCCAGTAGTTCACGCGGGACAGGGTATTTGGCCTCGCCTGGAAAACTGTTTTTT.

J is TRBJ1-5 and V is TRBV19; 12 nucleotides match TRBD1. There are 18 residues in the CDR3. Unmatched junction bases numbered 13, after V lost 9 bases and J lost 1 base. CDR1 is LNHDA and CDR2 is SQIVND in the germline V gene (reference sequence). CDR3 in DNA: TGTGCCAGCCACTCCCGGGACAGGGGGCGCGTAAGCAATCAGCCCCAGCATTTT. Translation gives CASHSRDRGRVSNQPQHF. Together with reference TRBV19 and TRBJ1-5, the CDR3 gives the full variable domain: DGGITQSPKYLFRKEGQNVTLSCEQNLNHDAMYWYRQDPGQGLRLIYYSQIVNDFQKGDIAEGYSVSREKKESFPLTVTSAQKNPTAFYLCASHSRDRGRVSNQPQHFGDGTRLSIL.

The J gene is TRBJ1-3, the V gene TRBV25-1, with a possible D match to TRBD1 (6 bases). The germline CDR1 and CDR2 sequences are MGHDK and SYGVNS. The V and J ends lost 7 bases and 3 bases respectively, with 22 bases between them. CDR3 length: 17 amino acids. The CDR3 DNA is TGTGCCAGCACCCACCCCGTGGCGACAGGAGATGGAAACACCATATATTTT. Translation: CASTHPVATGDGNTIYF.

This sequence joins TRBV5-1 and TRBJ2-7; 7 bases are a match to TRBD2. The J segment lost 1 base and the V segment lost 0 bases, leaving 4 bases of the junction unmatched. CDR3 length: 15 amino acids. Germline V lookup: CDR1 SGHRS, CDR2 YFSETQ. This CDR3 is CASSLGLASSYEQYF. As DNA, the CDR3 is TGCGCCAGCAGCTTGGGACTAGCATCTTCCTACGAGCAGTACTTC.

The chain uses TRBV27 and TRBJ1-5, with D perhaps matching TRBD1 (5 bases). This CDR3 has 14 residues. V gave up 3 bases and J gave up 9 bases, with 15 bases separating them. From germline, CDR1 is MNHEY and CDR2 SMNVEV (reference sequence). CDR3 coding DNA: TGTGCCAGCAGTTTGAGGAGGGGTTTTGGGCCCCAGCATTTT. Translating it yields CASSLRRGFGPQHF.

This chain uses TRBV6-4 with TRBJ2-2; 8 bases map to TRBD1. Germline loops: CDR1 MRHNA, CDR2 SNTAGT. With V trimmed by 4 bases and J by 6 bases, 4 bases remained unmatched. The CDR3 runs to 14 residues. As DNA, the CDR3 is TGTGCCAGCAGTGGGACAGGGAGCGCCGGGGAGCTGTTTTTT. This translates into CASSGTGSAGELFF.

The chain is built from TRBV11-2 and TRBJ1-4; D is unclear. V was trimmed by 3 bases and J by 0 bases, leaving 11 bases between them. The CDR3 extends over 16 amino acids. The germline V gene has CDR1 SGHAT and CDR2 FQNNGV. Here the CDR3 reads CASSFATRATNEKLFF. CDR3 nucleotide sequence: TGTGCCAGCAGCTTCGCCACGAGAGCAACTAATGAAAAACTGTTTTTT.

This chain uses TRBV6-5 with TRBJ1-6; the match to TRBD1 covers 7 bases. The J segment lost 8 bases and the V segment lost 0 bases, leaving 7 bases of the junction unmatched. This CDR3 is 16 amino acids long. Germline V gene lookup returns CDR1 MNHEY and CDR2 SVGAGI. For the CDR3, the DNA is TGTGCCAGCAGTTACTCGACAGGGCGGGTTTATTCACCCCTCCACTTT. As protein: CASSYSTGRVYSPLHF.

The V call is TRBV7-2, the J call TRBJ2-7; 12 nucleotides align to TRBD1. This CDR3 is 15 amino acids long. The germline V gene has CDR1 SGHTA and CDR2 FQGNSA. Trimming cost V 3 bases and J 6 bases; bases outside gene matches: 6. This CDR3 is CASSFWDRGLGEQYF. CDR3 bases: TGTGCCAGCAGCTTTTGGGACAGGGGGCTCGGCGAGCAGTACTTC.

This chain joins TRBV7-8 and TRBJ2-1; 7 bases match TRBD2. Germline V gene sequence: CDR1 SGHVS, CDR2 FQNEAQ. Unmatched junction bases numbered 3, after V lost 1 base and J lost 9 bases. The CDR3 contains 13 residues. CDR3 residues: CASSLGLAGEQFF. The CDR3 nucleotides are TGTGCCAGCAGCTTAGGACTAGCCGGTGAGCAGTTCTTC.

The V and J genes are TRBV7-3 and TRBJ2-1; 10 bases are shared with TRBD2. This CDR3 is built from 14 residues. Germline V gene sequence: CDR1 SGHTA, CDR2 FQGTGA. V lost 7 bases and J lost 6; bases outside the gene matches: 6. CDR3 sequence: CASKPGLASNEQFF. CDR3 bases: TGTGCCAGCAAACCGGGACTAGCGTCCAATGAGCAGTTCTTC.

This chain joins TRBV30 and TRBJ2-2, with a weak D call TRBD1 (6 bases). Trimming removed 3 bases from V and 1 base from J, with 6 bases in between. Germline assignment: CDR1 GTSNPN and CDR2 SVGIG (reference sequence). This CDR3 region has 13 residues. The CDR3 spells CAWSRGNTGELFF. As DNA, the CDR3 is TGTGCCTGGAGCAGGGGGAACACCGGGGAGCTGTTTTTT.

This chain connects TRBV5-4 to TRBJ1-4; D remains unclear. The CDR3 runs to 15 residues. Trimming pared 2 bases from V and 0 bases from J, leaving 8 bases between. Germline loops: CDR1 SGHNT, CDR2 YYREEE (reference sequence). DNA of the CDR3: TGTGCCAGCAGCTTTCAGGAAGCAACTAATGAAAAACTGTTTTTT. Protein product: CASSFQEATNEKLFF.

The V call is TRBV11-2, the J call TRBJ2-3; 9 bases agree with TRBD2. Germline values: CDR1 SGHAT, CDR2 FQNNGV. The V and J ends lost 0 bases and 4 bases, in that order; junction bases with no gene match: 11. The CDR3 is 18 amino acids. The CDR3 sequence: CASSLEGTAGGQSDTQYF. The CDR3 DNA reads TGTGCCAGCAGCTTAGAAGGCACGGCGGGGGGGCAGTCAGATACGCAGTATTTT.

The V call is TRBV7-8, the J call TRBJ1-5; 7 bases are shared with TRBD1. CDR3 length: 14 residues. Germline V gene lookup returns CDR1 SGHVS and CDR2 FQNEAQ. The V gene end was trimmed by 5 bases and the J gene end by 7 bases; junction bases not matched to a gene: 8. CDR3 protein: CASSLNQGDQPQHF. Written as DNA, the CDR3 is TGTGCCAGCAGCCTAAACCAGGGGGACCAGCCCCAGCATTTT. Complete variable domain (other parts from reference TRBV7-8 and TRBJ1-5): GAGVSQSPRYKVAKRGQDVALRCDPISGHVSLFWYQQALGQGPEFLTYFQNEAQLDKSGLPSDRFFAERPEGSVSTLKIQRTQQEDSAVYLCASSLNQGDQPQHFGDGTRLSIL.

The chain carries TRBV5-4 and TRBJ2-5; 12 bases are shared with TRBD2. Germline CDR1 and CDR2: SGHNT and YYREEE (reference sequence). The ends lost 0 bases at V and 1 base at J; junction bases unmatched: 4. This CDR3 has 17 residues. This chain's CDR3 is CASSLDPSGGGQETQYF. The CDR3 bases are TGTGCCAGCAGCTTGGATCCTAGCGGGGGGGGCCAAGAGACCCAGTACTTC.

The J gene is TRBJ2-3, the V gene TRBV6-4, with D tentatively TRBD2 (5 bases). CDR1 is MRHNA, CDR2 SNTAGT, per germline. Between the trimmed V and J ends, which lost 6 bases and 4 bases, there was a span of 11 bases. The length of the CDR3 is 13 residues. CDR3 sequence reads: CASSRDYPDTQYF. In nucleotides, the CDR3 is TGTGCCAGCAGCCGCGACTATCCAGATACGCAGTATTTT.

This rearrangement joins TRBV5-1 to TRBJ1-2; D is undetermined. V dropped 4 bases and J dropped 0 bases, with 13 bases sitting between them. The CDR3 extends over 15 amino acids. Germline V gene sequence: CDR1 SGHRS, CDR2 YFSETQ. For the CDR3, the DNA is TGCGCCAGCAGCCCGACTCCGCGCGCTAACTATGGCTACACCTTC. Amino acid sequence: CASSPTPRANYGYTF.

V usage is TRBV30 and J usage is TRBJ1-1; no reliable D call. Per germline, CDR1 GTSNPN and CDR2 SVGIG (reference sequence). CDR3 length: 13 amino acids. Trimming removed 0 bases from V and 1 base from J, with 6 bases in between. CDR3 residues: CAWSVRGNTEAFF. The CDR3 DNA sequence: TGTGCCTGGAGTGTACGAGGGAACACTGAAGCTTTCTTT.

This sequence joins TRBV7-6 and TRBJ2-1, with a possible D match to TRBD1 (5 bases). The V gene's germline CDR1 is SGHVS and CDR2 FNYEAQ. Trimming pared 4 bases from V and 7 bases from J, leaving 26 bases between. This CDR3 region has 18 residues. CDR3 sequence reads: CASSSRWGDRPLWNEQFF. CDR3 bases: TGTGCCAGCAGCTCAAGATGGGGTGACAGACCCCTTTGGAATGAGCAGTTCTTC.

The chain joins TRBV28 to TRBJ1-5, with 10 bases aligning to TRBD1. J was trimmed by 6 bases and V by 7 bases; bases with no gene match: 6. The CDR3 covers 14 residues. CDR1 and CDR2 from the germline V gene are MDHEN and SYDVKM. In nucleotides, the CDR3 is TGTGCCAGCATTCCGGGACAGGGGAGTCAGCCCCAGCATTTT. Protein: CASIPGQGSQPQHF.

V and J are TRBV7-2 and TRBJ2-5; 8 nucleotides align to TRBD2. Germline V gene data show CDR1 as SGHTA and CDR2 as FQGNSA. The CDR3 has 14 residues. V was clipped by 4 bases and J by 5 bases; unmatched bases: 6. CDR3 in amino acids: CASSSVAGRETQYF. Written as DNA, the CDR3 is TGTGCCAGCAGCTCAGTAGCGGGGCGGGAGACCCAGTACTTC.

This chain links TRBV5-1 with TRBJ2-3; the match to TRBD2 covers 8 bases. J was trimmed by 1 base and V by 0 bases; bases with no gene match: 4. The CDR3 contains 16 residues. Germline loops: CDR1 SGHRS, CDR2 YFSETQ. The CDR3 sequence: CASSLDAGGGTDTQYF. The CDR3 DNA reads TGCGCCAGCAGCTTGGACGCGGGAGGCGGCACAGATACGCAGTATTTT.

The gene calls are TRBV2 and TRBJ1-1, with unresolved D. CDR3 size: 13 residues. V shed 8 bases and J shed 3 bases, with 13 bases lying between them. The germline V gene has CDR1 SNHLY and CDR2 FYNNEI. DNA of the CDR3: TGTGCCAGCCTATATGAGGAGGACACTGAAGCTTTCTTT. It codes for CASLYEEDTEAFF. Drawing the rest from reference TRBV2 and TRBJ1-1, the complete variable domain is EPEVTQTPSHQVTQMGQEVILRCVPISNHLYFYWYRQILGQKVEFLVSFYNNEISEKSEIFDDQFSVERPDGSNFTLKIRSTKLEDSAMYFCASLYEEDTEAFFGQGTRLTVV.